This T cell receptor beta chain was obtained from a study of T cells after yellow fever vaccination. This clonotype was seen only a few times. 5'RACE template switching produced TCR cDNA carrying a universal primer site and UMIs. In TCRdb, the 5' RACE reads were re-called with MiXCR into one record per CDR3 protein. The sample lists about 96,000 distinct CDR3 sequences, approximately 8.4% occurring once. The CDR3 totals 17 residues. The TCR comes from a man between 18 and 35 years old who received the YFV17D yellow fever vaccine. V gene TRBV21-1 combines with J gene TRBJ1-6. TRBV21-1 is assigned pseudogene status. Specimen: CD8+ T cells not binding an NS4B(214-222) dextramer, sorted from PBMCs, collected roughly 14 days after the first yellow fever vaccination. The DNA of the CDR3 is TGTGCCAGAGACGGACGGTGGAGTATCTCCTATAATTCACCCCTCCACTTT. Translated, it gives CARDGRWSISYNSPLHF.